This TCR beta chain was profiled in a study of cytomegalovirus exposure and HLA in healthy donors. Background on the study: The 100 to 150 validation repertoires and the approximately 690 first-cohort repertoires shared a platform, a later analysis reported. Regarding the study as a whole: There were a few CMV-associated chains whose specificity for CMV antigens was confirmed in vitro. The investigators catalogued 150 to 200 TCR beta chains as cytomegalovirus-associated. While the bulk of TCR sequences proved rare, some public TCRs turned up in many donors.

Details on this clone: Its antigen is currently unknown.

Data came from immunoSEQ multiplex PCR; TCRdb stores just in-frame clones and leaves some out. The table has 90,000 to 110,000 clones, about nine tenths seen once. V lost 0 bases, J lost 1 base, and 4 bases stayed unmatched. The CDR3 spans 17 residues. Per the germline V gene, CDR1 is SGHRS and CDR2 is YFSETQ. The sample comprised PBMCs. The receptor was isolated from a woman younger than 30 in good health and CMV-seronegative. V is TRBV5-1 and J is TRBJ2-6, with 7 bases fitting TRBD1. The CDR3, as DNA: TGCGCCAGCAGCTTGGCTACAGGGGCATCTGGGGCCAACGTCCTGACTTTC. Encoded protein: CASSLATGASGANVLTF.